The 3 T cell receptor beta chains below were found in one sample sequenced in a study of shared T cell receptors in the human thymus. Using immunoSEQ multiplex PCR, the repertoire was profiled, and TCRdb retains in-frame clones only, with some absent. Of about 660,000 clones listed, about 90% are singletons. These data were also reused for a study on human thymus T cells.

Source material: thymocytes. The source of these receptors is a boy less than two years old with a congenital heart defect.

This chain joins TRBV10-3 and TRBJ2-7; D perhaps matches TRBD2 (7 bases). CDR1 and CDR2 from the germline V gene are ENHRY and SYGVKD. V lost 7 bases and J lost 3, with 16 bases in between. The CDR3 is 14 residues long. The CDR3 region has the DNA TGTGCCATCAAGATGGGGGGGGCGAGCTACGAGCAGTACTTC. Residues: CAIKMGGASYEQYF.

This chain uses TRBV4-1 with TRBJ2-5, with TRBD2 matching over 9 bases. Losses at the gene ends were 4 bases for V and 0 bases for J; bases not matched to a gene: 15. The germline V gene has CDR1 MGHRA and CDR2 YSYEKL. The CDR3 has 19 amino acids. CDR3 bases: TGCGCCAGCAGCCCACGCTGCGGGAGGGCTTTTGAGTACCAAGAGACCCAGTACTTC. Its protein product is CASSPRCGRAFEYQETQYF.

V gene TRBV9 combines with J gene TRBJ1-2; 8 positions match TRBD1. Germline lookup yields CDR1 SGDLS and CDR2 YYNGEE. CDR3 size: 17 residues. V lost 0 bases and J lost 6; bases outside the gene matches: 13. The CDR3 sequence is CASSVVKAGGALDGYTF. DNA of the CDR3: TGTGCCAGCAGCGTAGTAAAGGCAGGGGGCGCATTGGATGGCTACACCTTC. Supplemented by reference TRBV9 and TRBJ1-2, the full variable domain reads DSGVTQTPKHLITATGQRVTLRCSPRSGDLSVYWYQQSLDQGLQFLIQYYNGEERAKGNILERFSAQQFPDLHSELNLSSLELGDSALYFCASSVVKAGGALDGYTFGSGTRLTVV.